Each of the 30 T cell receptor beta chains below was sequenced from the same sample in a study of blood T cell repertoires in COVID-19. This table comes from immunoSEQ multiplex PCR, and its TCRdb copy is limited to in-frame clones, with some not included. The sample records roughly 220,000 clones, 80% to 90% being singletons. Sample: PBMCs or T cells enriched from blood (not recorded which). The receptors were gathered from a woman aged 45-59 years with acute COVID-19.

The rearrangement joins TRBV7-3 to TRBJ2-1; 13 bases map to TRBD2. J gave up 4 bases and V 5 bases, and 2 bases lay outside the gene matches. The length of the CDR3 is 15 residues. Germline V CDR1 and CDR2: SGHTA, FQGTGA. The CDR3 region is CASSATSGRYNEQFF. The DNA of the CDR3 is TGTGCCAGCAGCGCGACTAGCGGGAGGTACAATGAGCAGTTCTTC.

V and J are TRBV24-1 and TRBJ2-1; 11 bases fit TRBD2. Germline V lookup: CDR1 KGHDR, CDR2 SFDVKD. V dropped 4 bases and J dropped 5; count of bases not matched to a gene: 6. This CDR3 contains 16 residues. The chain's CDR3 is CATSDSTSGRNNEQFF. As DNA, the CDR3 is TGTGCCACCAGTGACTCCACTAGCGGGAGAAACAATGAGCAGTTCTTC.

In its sample, this clone was seen once. This chain links TRBV11-1 with TRBJ1-2; 8 positions match TRBD1. V shed 5 bases and J 8 bases; nucleotides not matched to a gene: 16. CDR3 length: 16 amino acids. The germline V gene has CDR1 SGHAT and CDR2 FQDESV (reference sequence). In DNA form, the CDR3 reads TGTGCCAGCAGCAGAAGTTCAGGGGGCATACGGTACGGCTACACCTTC. Translating gives CASSRSSGGIRYGYTF.

This chain joins TRBV2 and TRBJ1-1; D unresolved. This CDR3 spans 13 amino acids. V lost 7 bases, J lost 1 base, and 10 bases lay in between. Germline V gene sequence: CDR1 SNHLY, CDR2 FYNNEI. In nucleotides, the CDR3 is TGTGCCAGCACACGGGAGTCGAACACTGAAGCTTTCTTT. Protein: CASTRESNTEAFF.

V is TRBV19 and J is TRBJ2-7; maybe TRBD1 (6 bases). The CDR3 spans 14 residues. V was cut by 8 bases and J by 3 bases, with 17 bases left in between. CDR1 and CDR2 (germline): LNHDA, SQIVND (reference sequence). The DNA of the CDR3 is TGTGCCAGTCAATCCGGGACAAGCTTCTACGAGCAGTACTTC. As protein: CASQSGTSFYEQYF.

This chain's CDR3 is CASSRPGTNIYEQYF. The CDR3 DNA follows: TGCGCCAGCAGCCGCCCCGGGACAAATATCTACGAGCAGTACTTC. V is TRBV4-1 and J is TRBJ2-7; weak D call: TRBD1 (6 bases). V was trimmed by 4 bases and J by 3 bases, leaving 16 bases between them. Germline loops: CDR1 MGHRA, CDR2 YSYEKL. This CDR3 region has 15 residues.

The count of this clone is one. V usage is TRBV5-1 and J usage is TRBJ2-2, with TRBD1 matching over 9 bases. This CDR3 spans 16 amino acids. In germline, CDR1 is SGHRS, CDR2 YFSETQ. J gave up 7 bases and V 1 base, and 8 bases lay outside the gene matches. In nucleotides, the CDR3 is TGCGCCAGCAGCTTGCTTCACAGGGGGCTTATCGGGGAGCTGTTTTTT. Translating gives CASSLLHRGLIGELFF.

The V gene is TRBV4-2, the J gene TRBJ2-6, with 7 bases fitting TRBD2. CDR3 length equals 14 residues. J lost 9 bases, V lost 3 bases, and 5 bases had no gene match. Germline CDR1 and CDR2: LGHNA and YNFKEQ. CDR3: CASSQIRDYNVLTF. CDR3 in DNA: TGTGCCAGCAGCCAGATCCGGGACTACAACGTCCTGACTTTC.

This chain uses TRBV7-8 with TRBJ1-2; D gene uncertain. V lost 5 bases, J lost 4 bases, and 23 bases lay in between. The CDR3 extends over 17 amino acids. CDR1 and CDR2 from the germline V gene are SGHVS and FQNEAQ. The CDR3 region is CASSPRWVEEVVYGYTF. The DNA of the CDR3 is TGTGCCAGCAGCCCCCGGTGGGTGGAGGAGGTGGTCTATGGCTACACCTTC.

The CDR3 sequence: CASRTRDSDSYEQYF. The CDR3 coding sequence is TGTGCCAGCAGAACCCGGGACAGTGATTCCTACGAGCAGTACTTC. The chain carries TRBV28 and TRBJ2-7; 7 bases fit TRBD1. The CDR3 length is 15 residues. V gave up 6 bases and J gave up 1 base; unmatched junction bases: 9. Germline V gene data show CDR1 as MDHEN and CDR2 as SYDVKM.

This clone has a single count. This chain connects TRBV6-2 or TRBV6-3 to TRBJ1-4; D is uncertain. The DNA matches TRBJ2-3 better at its end, which makes the J call doubtful. This CDR3 has 12 residues. CDR1 is MNHEY and CDR2 is SVGEGT in the germline V gene. The CDR3 sequence: CASSYPAKPQYF. The CDR3 DNA sequence: TGTGCCAGCAGTTACCCCGCGAAACCACAGTATTTT.

About this clone: Other nucleotide sequences from this sample produce the same CDR3. The chain has TRBV7-2 and TRBJ2-7; 10 bases are shared with TRBD2. This CDR3 spans 14 amino acids. The trim removed 5 bases at V and 7 bases at J, leaving 8 bases unmatched. CDR1 and CDR2 (germline): SGHTA, FQGNSA. CDR3 amino acids: CASSPRLAGDEQYF. The CDR3 nucleotides are TGTGCCAGCAGCCCCCGGCTAGCGGGAGATGAGCAGTACTTC.

This clone was seen only a few times. This sequence joins TRBV7-2 and TRBJ2-3; 9 nucleotides match TRBD2. The CDR3 is 15 amino acids. V was pared by 1 base and J by 5 bases, with 4 bases of the junction left unmatched. Germline V gene lookup returns CDR1 SGHTA and CDR2 FQGNSA. The CDR3 sequence: CASSLVLAGEDTQYF. CDR3 bases: TGTGCCAGCAGCTTAGTCTTAGCGGGAGAAGATACGCAGTATTTT.

This chain uses TRBV21-1 with TRBJ2-1; the DNA was not used to check the table's D call, TRBD2. TRBV21-1 is a pseudogene segment. This CDR3 comprises 18 residues. The CDR3 region is CASSKGTSGSGDNNEQFF. In nucleotides, the CDR3 is TGTGCCAGCAGCAAAGGGACTAGCGGGAGTGGCGACAACAATGAGCAGTTCTTC.

This chain joins TRBV5-1 and TRBJ2-5, with TRBD2 matching over 8 bases. After removal of 6 bases from V and 0 bases from J, the junction contained 10 bases not matched to a gene. Germline lookup yields CDR1 SGHRS and CDR2 YFSETQ. The CDR3 is made up of 16 amino acids. The CDR3 bases are TGCGCCAGCACCGACCTAGCGGGTGCGTACCAAGAGACCCAGTACTTC. Protein product: CASTDLAGAYQETQYF.

This sequence joins TRBV5-1 and TRBJ1-2; D possibly corresponds to TRBD1 (6 bases). The CDR3 runs to 17 residues. V lost 3 bases and J 4 bases, leaving 22 bases between the germline ends. Germline V lookup: CDR1 SGHRS, CDR2 YFSETQ. The CDR3 DNA follows: TGCGCCAGCAGCTCAACCCCCCCGGACAGTCTATTCTATGGCTACACCTTC. This sequence encodes CASSSTPPDSLFYGYTF.

V and J are TRBV7-2 and TRBJ2-5, with D perhaps TRBD2 (6 bases). Between the trimmed V and J ends, which lost 4 bases and 1 base, there was a span of 16 bases. Germline values: CDR1 SGHTA, CDR2 FQGNSA. The CDR3 is made up of 16 amino acids. The CDR3, as DNA: TGTGCCAGCAGCTCCCCGGGACTTATACTCCAAGAGACCCAGTACTTC. It translates to CASSSPGLILQETQYF.

The chain couples TRBV2 to TRBJ1-2; tentative D call: TRBD1 (5 bases). Trimming removed 4 bases from V and 4 bases from J, with 10 bases in between. Germline V gene sequence: CDR1 SNHLY, CDR2 FYNNEI. The CDR3 consists of 13 residues. The CDR3 DNA is TGTGCCAGCAGTGCCGGGGGGACCTATGGCTACACCTTC. It yields the protein CASSAGGTYGYTF.

The rearrangement joins TRBV27 to TRBJ2-3, with a possible D match to TRBD2 (6 bases). CDR1 MNHEY and CDR2 SMNVEV come from the germline V gene (reference sequence). The CDR3 is 17 amino acids. V gave up 6 bases and J gave up 4 bases, with 23 bases separating them. The DNA for the CDR3 is TGTGCCAGCAGCTCAGAAACCGGGACTGCGTTTTCAGATACGCAGTATTTT. Translating gives CASSSETGTAFSDTQYF.

The chain carries TRBV20-1 and TRBJ2-5; no definite D call. This CDR3 has 11 residues. V lost 6 bases, J lost 5 bases, and 10 bases lay in between. Germline V gene lookup returns CDR1 DFQATT and CDR2 SNEGSKA (reference sequence). The CDR3 region is CSARSPETQYF. The CDR3 DNA is TGCAGTGCACGGTCCCCGGAGACCCAGTACTTC.

The chain is built from TRBV28 and TRBJ2-1, with a tentative D call TRBD1 (6 bases). CDR1 MDHEN and CDR2 SYDVKM come from the germline V gene. V was cut by 3 bases and J by 1 base, with 13 bases left in between. This CDR3 contains 16 residues. The CDR3 loop reads CASSFPQGSSYNEQFF. The CDR3, as DNA: TGTGCCAGCAGTTTCCCACAGGGTAGTTCCTACAATGAGCAGTTCTTC.

The J gene is TRBJ1-3, the V gene TRBV6-5; possibly TRBD1 for D (5 bases). Germline CDR1 MNHEY, CDR2 SVGAGI. V was shortened by 2 bases and J by 2 bases, with 10 bases between the two germline ends. The CDR3 is 15 amino acids. CDR3 loop: CASSYRGSPGNTIYF. CDR3 DNA: TGTGCCAGCAGTTACAGGGGCAGCCCTGGAAACACCATATATTTT.

A few counts support this clone. The chain uses TRBV5-3 and TRBJ2-1; 7 nucleotides line up with TRBD2. TRBV5-3 is placed among ORFs of uncertain function. The CDR3 runs 15 residues. After removal of 3 bases from V and 3 bases from J, the junction contained 6 bases not matched to a gene. Here the CDR3 reads CARSSREEIYNEQFF. CDR3 nucleotide sequence: TGTGCCAGAAGCTCCCGGGAGGAGATCTACAATGAGCAGTTCTTC.

This clone was observed once. The chain has TRBV28 and TRBJ2-7, with a possible D match to TRBD2 (5 bases). CDR3 length equals 15 residues. Germline lookup yields CDR1 MDHEN and CDR2 SYDVKM. V was pared by 7 bases and J by 2 bases, with 18 bases between. As DNA, the CDR3 is TGTGCCAGCAAACCCCGGCTAGCTGGGACCTACGAGCAGTACTTC. This encodes CASKPRLAGTYEQYF.

The chain is built from TRBV28 and TRBJ2-7, with 8 bases lining up with TRBD2. Germline values: CDR1 MDHEN, CDR2 SYDVKM. This CDR3 is 15 amino acids long. V lost 7 bases to trimming and J lost 0 bases; unmatched junction nucleotides: 8. CDR3 nucleotides: TGTGCCAGCACCGAACTAGCGGCTAGCTCCTACGAGCAGTACTTC. Translated, it gives CASTELAASSYEQYF. Drawing the rest from reference TRBV28 and TRBJ2-7, the complete variable domain is DVKVTQSSRYLVKRTGEKVFLECVQDMDHENMFWYRQDPGLGLRLIYFSYDVKMKEKGDIPEGYSVSREKKERFSLILESASTNQTSMYLCASTELAASSYEQYFGPGTRLTVT.

The CDR3 reads CASSEMAVRYSNQPQHF. The CDR3 DNA is TGTGCCAGCAGTGAAATGGCGGTCAGATATAGCAATCAGCCCCAGCATTTT. The chain recombines TRBV2 with TRBJ1-5, with no clear D. CDR1 is SNHLY, CDR2 FYNNEI, per germline. The V end was cut by 2 bases, the J end by 0 bases, with 14 bases between. The CDR3 is made up of 17 amino acids.

This chain connects TRBV7-3 to TRBJ2-2; 10 bases line up with TRBD2. Looked up from germline, CDR1 is SGHTA and CDR2 is FQGTGA. There are 19 residues in the CDR3. J lost 1 base, V lost 2 bases, and 10 bases had no gene match. CDR3 nucleotide sequence: TGTGCCAGCAGCTTACGCACCCTGACTAGCGGGCAGAACACCGGGGAGCTGTTTTTT. This translates into CASSLRTLTSGQNTGELFF.

The rearrangement links TRBV27 to TRBJ1-1, with TRBD1 matching over 9 bases. This CDR3 has 14 amino acids. Germline V gene data show CDR1 as MNHEY and CDR2 as SMNVEV (reference sequence). J gave up 6 bases and V 4 bases, and 6 bases lay outside the gene matches. The CDR3 spells CASSSGTGSPEAFF. In DNA, the CDR3 is TGTGCCAGCAGTTCCGGGACAGGGTCCCCTGAAGCTTTCTTT.

The V gene is TRBV6-5, the J gene TRBJ2-7, with 8 bases that match TRBD1. The length of the CDR3 is 13 residues. Germline CDR1 reads MNHEY; CDR2 reads SVGAGI. Trimming at V came to 6 bases and at J to 5 bases, leaving 6 bases not matched to a gene. The CDR3 reads CASRRTGSDEQYF. CDR3 bases: TGTGCCAGCAGACGGACAGGGAGCGACGAGCAGTACTTC.

The rearrangement links TRBV4-1 to TRBJ2-7, with 9 bases lining up with TRBD2. Germline loops: CDR1 MGHRA, CDR2 YSYEKL. J was trimmed by 0 bases and V by 3 bases; bases with no gene match: 3. This CDR3 has 15 amino acids. The CDR3 loop is CASSQGAGGSYEQYF. In DNA, the CDR3 is TGCGCCAGCAGCCAGGGAGCGGGAGGCTCCTACGAGCAGTACTTC.